This T cell receptor beta chain was captured by sequencing in a study of T-cell reconstitution after alpha-beta-depleted transplantation in children. Study outcomes and limitations: For some patients, TCRbeta diversity was high at day 60 because of recipient T cells and thymic progenitors that survived. One year after transplant, T-cell counts and diversity came mostly from newly produced T cells. Expanded graft clones, several hundred of them, were reportedly the source of alpha-beta T cells about two months after transplant.

Construction of the TCRbeta library involved unique molecular identifiers. In TCRdb, the PCR reads were re-called with MiXCR into one record per CDR3 protein. The data contain about 980,000 distinct CDR3 sequences, about 29% of them singletons. Notes on this clonotype: The target antigen is unknown.

The V and J ends lost 1 base and 7 bases respectively, with 11 bases between them. CDR1 is SSHAT and CDR2 is FNYEAQ in the germline V gene (reference sequence). The CDR3 runs 13 residues. Specimen: PBMCs, mostly from graft donor cells, collected 360 days after TCRalphabeta/CD19-depleted stem cell transplant. The chain uses TRBV7-7 and TRBJ2-7; TRBD1 might be the D (6 bases). The TCR sequence derives from a boy younger than two who had a stem cell transplant for SCID, so the T cells may come from the graft donor. The CDR3 is CASSLGGHTEQYF. The CDR3 bases are TGTGCCAGCAGCTTAGGGGGACATACGGAGCAGTACTTC.